This T cell receptor beta chain was recovered during a study of T cells expressing NK-cell markers. Overall study results and limits: Of the CD8+ T cell pool in 6 or 7 donors, roughly 1.0-8% was accounted for by dominant NKG2C+ clonotypes. Topping the CD3+CD56-NKG2C+ fraction as well were these clonotypes, in a few donors.

One entry per CDR3 protein, without DNA, is what TCRdb gives after re-calling the 5' RACE reads. The repertoire table contains some 150,000 distinct CDR3 sequences. Germline V gene data show CDR1 as LGHNA and CDR2 as YSLEER. The length of the CDR3 is 18 residues. In regard to this clonotype: The antigen remains unidentified.

Sequenced sample: blood T cells: a sorted CD56 or NKG2C T cell subset, CD4+ or CD8+ T cells, or bulk PBMC T cells (not recorded which). This chain uses TRBV4-3 with TRBJ2-2; the TCRdb D gene call, TRBD2, has no DNA to confirm it. The TCR was taken from a man younger than 35 in good health. The CDR3 reads CASSQEDLAGAMSGELFF.